This T cell receptor (beta chain) came from a study of cytomegalovirus exposure and HLA in healthy donors. The PCR was carried out with 60 Vbeta primers and 13 Jbeta primers. Assay: immunoSEQ multiplex PCR; the TCRdb copy retains only in-frame clones and omits some. Altogether roughly 92,000 clones are present, roughly three quarters being singletons, with the ten largest covering 20% to 30%. Germline CDR1 is MGHRA and CDR2 is YSYEKL. The CDR3 runs 15 residues. Turning to this clone: The junction and the germline gene differ at one end; a read error may be behind it.

This clonotype originated in a woman aged 45-65 years in good health and CMV-seropositive. The sample was PBMCs. The rearrangement joins TRBV4-1 to TRBJ2-2, with TRBD1 identical over 9 bases. The CDR3 spells CASSRGDRDTGELFF. In DNA form, the CDR3 reads TGTGCCAGCAGCCGGGGGGACAGGGACACCGGGGAGCTGTTTTTT.